What follows describes a single T cell receptor (beta chain). Its antigen is as yet unknown. This specimen belongs to a study of a mutant IDH1 vaccine in newly diagnosed glioma. Study findings and constraints: The authors found pseudoprogression apparently unrelated to changes in top peripheral T cell clonotypes.

Indicated time point: baseline, week 1 (first vaccination visit). Treatment reported: pre-vaccination baseline after standard-of-care therapy. Produced via immunoSEQ multiplex PCR; TCRdb's table is partial and in-frame only. Among some 15,000 clones listed, about 77% were seen once. CDR1 SGHRS and CDR2 YFSETQ come from the germline V gene. V shed 4 bases, J shed 1 base, and the junction held 2 bases outside the gene matches. The CDR3 contains 16 residues. The sequence came from a man between 35 and 55 years old with glioma. The chain is built from TRBV5-1 and TRBJ2-3; 14 bases agree with TRBD2. Sample: PBMCs, taken from a glioma patient treated with radiotherapy, temozolomide or both. CDR3 loop: CASSRGLAGGTDTQYF. In DNA, the CDR3 is TGCGCCAGCAGCAGGGGACTAGCGGGAGGCACAGATACGCAGTATTTT.